This T cell receptor (beta chain) was sequenced in a study of T cell changes during pregnancy in multiple sclerosis. Germline lookup yields CDR1 SEHNR and CDR2 FQNEAQ (reference sequence). V dropped 5 bases and J dropped 1; count of bases not matched to a gene: 2. The CDR3 is 15 amino acids. Measured with immunoSEQ multiplex PCR; TCRdb has only the in-frame clones, and not every one. The top ten clones hold about 2.8% of a sample with around 64,000 clones, over 90% of them seen once. J is TRBJ2-6 and V is TRBV7-9; 7 bases are a match to TRBD2. The sequences come from CD8+ T cells from peripheral blood mononuclear cells, collected in the third trimester of pregnancy. The TCR sequence derives from a female donor with multiple sclerosis, enrolled in a pregnancy study. CDR3 protein: CASSRGESGANVLTF. CDR3 coding DNA: TGTGCCAGCAGCCGGGGGGAATCTGGGGCCAACGTCCTGACTTTC.